Listed below are T cell receptor beta chains from one sample, sequenced in a study of T cells in tuberculosis. TCRdb's table, derived via immunoSEQ multiplex PCR, lists solely in-frame clones and lacks some. The table includes 35,000 to 40,000 clones, roughly 93% detected once. What was sequenced was PBMCs. Receptor source: a donor aged 5 to 30 with latent tuberculosis or without tuberculosis infection. Some clones in this sample may be carry-over from other donors' samples. Both conserved end residues are part of each CDR3. D genes are given only for firm matches. Size is omitted from some rows. Given values are once, few, many or a class for expanded clones.

v_gene,abundance,j_gene,d_gene,CDR3nt,CDR3aa
TRBV29-1,.,TRBJ2-7,TRBD2,TGCAGCGTTGCCTTGGCTAGCGGCTCCTACGAGCAGTACTTC,CSVALASGSYEQYF
TRBV10-3,.,TRBJ2-2,TRBD1,TGTGCCATCAGGAGACAGGGGGCGGACACCGGGGAGCTGTTTTTT,CAIRRQGADTGELFF
TRBV25-1,.,TRBJ2-3,TRBD2,TGTGCCAGCAGTGAAGGGGCGGGGGGTCGTCTTAGCACAGATACGCAGTATTTT,CASSEGAGGRLSTDTQYF
TRBV25-1,.,TRBJ1-1,.,TGTGCCAGCACAGACTTGAACACTGAAGCTTTCTTT,CASTDLNTEAFF
TRBV18,.,TRBJ1-1,.,TGTGCCAGCTCACCACAGTTAGCTACAGGCCACATGAACACTGAAGCTTTCTTT,CASSPQLATGHMNTEAFF
TRBV13,.,TRBJ1-1,.,TGTGCCAGCAGCTTAGACAGAGTCTTGAACACTGAAGCTTTCTTT,CASSLDRVLNTEAFF
TRBV30,once,TRBJ1-1,.,TGTGCCTGGAGTGGGAGAAACACTGAAGCTTTCTTT,CAWSGRNTEAFF
TRBV6-5,.,TRBJ1-1,TRBD1,TGTGCCAGCAGTTACTCGCTCCTCCCAGGGGGCACTGAAGCTTTCTTT,CASSYSLLPGGTEAFF
TRBV25-1,.,TRBJ1-1,.,TGTGCCAGCAGTGAAAACAGGGCATTAGGCACTGAAGCTTTCTTT,CASSENRALGTEAFF
TRBV6-5,.,TRBJ1-5,.,TGTGCCAGCAGTTACTCGAAGGGCGCGGGGCAGCCCCAGCATTTT,CASSYSKGAGQPQHF
TRBV5-1,.,TRBJ1-1,TRBD1,TGCGCCAGCAGCTTCGTGACAGGGGGCAACACTGAAGCTTTCTTT,CASSFVTGGNTEAFF
TRBV19,.,TRBJ1-1,.,TGTGCCAGTCGGAGGGGCCTTTACATGAACACTGAAGCTTTCTTT,CASRRGLYMNTEAFF
TRBV19,.,TRBJ2-1,TRBD1,TGTGCCAGTAGCTGGGGACAGGGGGCAGGTAATGAGCAGTTCTTC,CASSWGQGAGNEQFF
TRBV30,.,TRBJ2-1,.,TGTGCCTGGAGTGCGGGGGTAGGAAGCGATGAGCAGTTCTTC,CAWSAGVGSDEQFF
TRBV19,.,TRBJ1-5,TRBD1,TGTGCCAGTAGTCGAGACAGGGCTAATCAGCCCCAGCATTTT,CASSRDRANQPQHF
TRBV25-1,.,TRBJ2-1,.,TGTGCCAGCAGTGAATGGAAGGGGTCCCCTGAGCAGTTCTTC,CASSEWKGSPEQFF
TRBV4-3,.,TRBJ1-2,TRBD1,TGCGCCAGCAGCCAAGATAAAAGGACAGGGGGCTATGGCTACACCTTC,CASSQDKRTGGYGYTF
TRBV6-4,.,TRBJ2-1,TRBD2,TGTGCCAGCAGTGACTCCGGCGGGGGGGACTACAATGAGCAGTTCTTC,CASSDSGGGDYNEQFF
TRBV19,.,TRBJ2-2,.,TGTGCCAGTAGTATTCTAGGTGCCACCGGGGAGCTGTTTTTT,CASSILGATGELFF
TRBV18,.,TRBJ1-2,TRBD1,TGTGCCAGCTCACCTCTTAGGACAGGGGATACAACTATGAGCTACACCTTC,CASSPLRTGDTTMSYTF
TRBV28,.,TRBJ1-2,.,TGTGCCAGCAGCCTAGGACTGAGAAACTATGGCTACACCTTC,CASSLGLRNYGYTF
TRBV7-9,.,TRBJ2-7,TRBD2,TGTGCCAGCAGCTTAGAGGGAGGGATCGACGAGCAGTACTTC,CASSLEGGIDEQYF
TRBV5-1,.,TRBJ1-1,.,TGCGCCAGCAGCTCCCCCAGTGGGAACACTGAAGCTTTCTTT,CASSSPSGNTEAFF